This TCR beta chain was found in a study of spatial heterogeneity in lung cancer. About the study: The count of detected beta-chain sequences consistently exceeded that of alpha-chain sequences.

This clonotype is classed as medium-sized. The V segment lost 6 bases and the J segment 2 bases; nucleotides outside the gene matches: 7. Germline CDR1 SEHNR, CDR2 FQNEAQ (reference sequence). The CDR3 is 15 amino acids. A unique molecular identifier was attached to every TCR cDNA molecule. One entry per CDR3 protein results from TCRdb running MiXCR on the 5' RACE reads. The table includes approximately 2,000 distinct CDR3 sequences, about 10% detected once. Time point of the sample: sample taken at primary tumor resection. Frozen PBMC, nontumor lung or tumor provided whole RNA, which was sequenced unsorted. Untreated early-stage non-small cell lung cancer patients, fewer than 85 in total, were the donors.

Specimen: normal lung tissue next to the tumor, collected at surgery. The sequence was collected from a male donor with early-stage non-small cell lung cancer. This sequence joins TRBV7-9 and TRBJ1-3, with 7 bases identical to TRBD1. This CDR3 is CASSDRGRAGNTIYF. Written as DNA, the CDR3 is TGTGCCAGCAGTGATAGGGGGCGAGCTGGAAACACCATATATTTT.